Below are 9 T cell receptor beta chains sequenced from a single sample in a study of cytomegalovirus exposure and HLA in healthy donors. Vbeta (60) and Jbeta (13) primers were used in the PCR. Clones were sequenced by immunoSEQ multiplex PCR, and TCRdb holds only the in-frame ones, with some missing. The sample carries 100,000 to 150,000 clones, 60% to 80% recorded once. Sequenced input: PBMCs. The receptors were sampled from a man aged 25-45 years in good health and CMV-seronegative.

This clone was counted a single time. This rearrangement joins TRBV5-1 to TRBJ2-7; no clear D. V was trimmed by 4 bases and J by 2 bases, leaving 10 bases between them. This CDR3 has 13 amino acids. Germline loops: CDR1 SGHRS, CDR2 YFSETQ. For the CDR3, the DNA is TGCGCCAGCAGCGAAAGAACTCCCTACGAGCAGTACTTC. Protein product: CASSERTPYEQYF. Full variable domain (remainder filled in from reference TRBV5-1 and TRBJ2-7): KAGVTQTPRYLIKTRGQQVTLSCSPISGHRSVSWYQQTPGQGLQFLFEYFSETQRNKGNFPGRFSGRQFSNSRSEMNVSTLELGDSALYLCASSERTPYEQYFGPGTRLTVT.

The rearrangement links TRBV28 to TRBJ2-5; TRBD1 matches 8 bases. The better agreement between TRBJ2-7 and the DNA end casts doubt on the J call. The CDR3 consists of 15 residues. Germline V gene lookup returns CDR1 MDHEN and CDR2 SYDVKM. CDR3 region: CASRTHPRGHYEQYF. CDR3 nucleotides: TGTGCCAGCAGAACACATCCCAGGGGGCATTACGAGCAGTACTTC.

In DNA form, the CDR3 reads TGTGCCAGCAGTCCGCTGACTAGCGGGGGGCCCGAGCAGTACTTC. Translating it yields CASSPLTSGGPEQYF. V gene TRBV6-5 combines with J gene TRBJ2-7; 13 bases are shared with TRBD2. V shed 5 bases and J 6 bases; nucleotides not matched to a gene: 7. The length of the CDR3 is 15 residues. CDR1 and CDR2 (germline): MNHEY, SVGAGI.

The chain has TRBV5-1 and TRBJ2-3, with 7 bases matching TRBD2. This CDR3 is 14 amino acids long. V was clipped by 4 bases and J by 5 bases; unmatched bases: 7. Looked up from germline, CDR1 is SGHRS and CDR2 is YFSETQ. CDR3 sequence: CASSAGQREDTQYF. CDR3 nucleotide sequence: TGCGCCAGCAGCGCGGGCCAGCGGGAAGATACGCAGTATTTT. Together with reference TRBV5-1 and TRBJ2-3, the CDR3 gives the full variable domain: KAGVTQTPRYLIKTRGQQVTLSCSPISGHRSVSWYQQTPGQGLQFLFEYFSETQRNKGNFPGRFSGRQFSNSRSEMNVSTLELGDSALYLCASSAGQREDTQYFGPGTRLTVL.

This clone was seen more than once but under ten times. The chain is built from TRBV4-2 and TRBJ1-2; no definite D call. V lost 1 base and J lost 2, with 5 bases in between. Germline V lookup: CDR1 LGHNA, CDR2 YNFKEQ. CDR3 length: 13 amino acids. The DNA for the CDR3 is TGTGCCAGCAGCCAAGTCGGGAACTATGGCTACACCTTC. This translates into CASSQVGNYGYTF.

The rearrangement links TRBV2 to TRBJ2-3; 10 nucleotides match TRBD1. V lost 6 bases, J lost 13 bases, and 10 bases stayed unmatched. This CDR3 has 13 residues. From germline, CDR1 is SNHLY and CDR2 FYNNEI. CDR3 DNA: TGTGCCAGCAGCCTAGCGTTGGGGACAGGGGAGTATTTT. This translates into CASSLALGTGEYF. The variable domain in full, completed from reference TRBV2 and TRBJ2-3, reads EPEVTQTPSHQVTQMGQEVILRCVPISNHLYFYWYRQILGQKVEFLVSFYNNEISEKSEIFDDQFSVERPDGSNFTLKIRSTKLEDSAMYFCASSLALGTGEYFGPGTRLTVL.

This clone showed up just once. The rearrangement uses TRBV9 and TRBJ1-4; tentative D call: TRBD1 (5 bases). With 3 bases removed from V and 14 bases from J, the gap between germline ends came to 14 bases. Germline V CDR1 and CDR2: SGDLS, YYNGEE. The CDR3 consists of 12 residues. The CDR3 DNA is TGTGCCAGCAGCGGTGGGTACGGGGGGCTGTTTTTT. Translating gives CASSGGYGGLFF.

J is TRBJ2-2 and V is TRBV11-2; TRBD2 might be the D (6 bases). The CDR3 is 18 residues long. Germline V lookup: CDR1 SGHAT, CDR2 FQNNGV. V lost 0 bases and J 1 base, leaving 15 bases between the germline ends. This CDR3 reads CASSLDLWGDGNTGELFF. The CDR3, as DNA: TGTGCCAGCAGCTTAGATCTCTGGGGGGACGGGAACACCGGGGAGCTGTTTTTT. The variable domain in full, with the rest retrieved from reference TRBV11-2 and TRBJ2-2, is EAGVAQSPRYKIIEKRQSVAFWCNPISGHATLYWYQQILGQGPKLLIQFQNNGVVDDSQLPKDRFSAERLKGVDSTLKIQPAKLEDSAVYLCASSLDLWGDGNTGELFFGEGSRLTVL.

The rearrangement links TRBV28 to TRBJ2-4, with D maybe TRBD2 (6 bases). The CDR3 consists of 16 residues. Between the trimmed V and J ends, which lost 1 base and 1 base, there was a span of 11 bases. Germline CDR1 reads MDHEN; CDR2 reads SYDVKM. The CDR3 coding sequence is TGTGCCAGCAGTTTATTTCAGGGACTGGCCAAAAACATTCAGTACTTC. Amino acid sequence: CASSLFQGLAKNIQYF.